The T cell receptor (beta chain) described here comes from a study of vaccination and CD4 T cells after COVID-19. For the study at large: Researchers treated cells with overlapping spike peptides taken from SARS-CoV-2, HCoV-NL63, HCoV-OC43 and HCoV-229E.

The treatment denotes: roughly ten-day PBMC culture with coronavirus spike peptide pools or control peptides (ViraFEST assay). Ahead of the COVID-19 pandemic (2011-2018), the CD4+ T cells of the unexposed donor were collected. Antigen-specific T cells were expanded with peptide pools by ViraFEST, and TCRs were then sequenced. Alongside approximately 11 IU/ml IL-2 and approximately 9.8 ug/ml peptide pools, PBMCs were cultured at about 2.2 million per well. Trimming stripped 3 bases from V and 10 bases from J, with 10 bases between. The CDR3 contains 13 residues. Oncomine TCR Beta short-read sequencing was applied to DNA from cultured CD4+ T cells. From cultured CD4+ T cells, genomic DNA was extracted. Via MiXCR, TCRdb re-called the PCR reads, giving one row per CDR3 protein. The data show some 9,500 distinct CDR3 sequences, roughly 27% seen once. This clonotype was observed a handful of times. Its antigen is not known.

This chain links TRBV12-3 or TRBV12-4 with TRBJ1-6; weak D call: TRBD1 (5 bases). The origin of this receptor is a human donor in good health. Sequencing used CD4+ T cells from blood, cultured in vitro. The CDR3 DNA follows: TGTGCCAGCAGTTTTGGGGGTGGGTCACCCCTCCACTTT. Amino acids: CASSFGGGSPLHF.